This T cell receptor beta chain was sequenced for a study of response to subunit inactivated influenza vaccine. General study results and limits: Each seasonal flu vaccination may recruit only limited new T cells, authors suggested.

TCRdb re-analysed the RT-PCR reads in MiXCR, keeping a single row per CDR3 protein. The sample yields some 850,000 distinct CDR3 sequences, around 18% seen once. The CDR3 extends over 13 amino acids. CDR1 MNHEY and CDR2 SVGEGT come from the germline V gene. V was trimmed by 3 bases and J by 4 bases, leaving 10 bases between them. This clonotype has just a few counts. The antigen is unknown. The sequencing here drew on PBMCs from blood, taken about 5 days after vaccination. The rearrangement links TRBV6-2 or TRBV6-3 to TRBJ2-7; D remains ambiguous. This TCR derives from a man aged 50-59 years who received an inactivated influenza vaccine. The CDR3 bases are TGTGCCAGCAGTTATTGGGCAAATTACGAGCAGTACTTC. It encodes CASSYWANYEQYF.